The 19 T cell receptor beta chains below all came from one sample that was sequenced in a study of cytomegalovirus exposure and HLA in healthy donors. PCR used 60 Vbeta primers and 13 Jbeta primers. The assay was immunoSEQ multiplex PCR, and TCRdb's table has in-frame clones only and misses some. The table includes 200,000 or so clones, 82% detected once. Sequencing used PBMCs. These receptors all come from a boy between 2 and 10 years old in good health and CMV-seronegative.

The J gene is TRBJ1-2, the V gene TRBV4-3, with D possibly TRBD1 on 5 matching bases. Trimming shortened V by 0 bases and J by 0 bases, and 11 bases separated the two germline ends. The CDR3 is made up of 16 amino acids. From germline, CDR1 is LGHNA and CDR2 YSLEER. The CDR3 protein is CASSQDRDRPNYGYTF. For the CDR3, the DNA is TGCGCCAGCAGCCAAGACCGAGACAGACCTAACTATGGCTACACCTTC.

With regard to this clone: The sample has other DNA sequences that encode this CDR3 too. CDR3 protein: CATSREEGAGTGELFF. As DNA, the CDR3 is TGTGCCACCAGCAGGGAGGAGGGGGCCGGCACCGGGGAGCTGTTTTTT. The genes are TRBV15 and TRBJ2-2, with D possibly being TRBD1 (7 bases). Per germline, CDR1 LNHNV and CDR2 YYDKDF (reference sequence). The CDR3 covers 16 residues. The V end was cut by 3 bases, the J end by 4 bases, with 15 bases between.

The genes are TRBV9 and TRBJ2-3; 7 bases agree with TRBD2. Germline CDR1 and CDR2: SGDLS and YYNGEE. The CDR3 is 14 residues long. The ends lost 5 bases at V and 6 bases at J; junction bases unmatched: 9. CDR3: CASSLAVGRDTQYF. In DNA form, the CDR3 reads TGTGCCAGCAGTCTAGCGGTGGGGCGCGATACGCAGTATTTT.

This clone has a single count. V is TRBV6-6 and J is TRBJ1-6; D possibly corresponds to TRBD1 (6 bases). This CDR3 comprises 14 residues. CDR1 and CDR2 (germline): MNHNY, SVGAGI (reference sequence). The V end was cut by 6 bases, the J end by 10 bases, with 16 bases between. CDR3 coding DNA: TGTGCCAGCAGGGACGGGTGGGGGCAATCACCCCTCCACTTT. Its translation: CASRDGWGQSPLHF.

This chain joins TRBV2 and TRBJ2-7; TRBD1 agrees at 10 bases. The CDR3 is made up of 14 amino acids. Per germline, CDR1 SNHLY and CDR2 FYNNEI. Germline trimming cut 5 bases from V and 2 bases from J; bases unmatched to any gene: 3. CDR3 coding DNA: TGTGCCAGCAGTAGACAGGGGGCGCCCTACGAGCAGTACTTC. It codes for CASSRQGAPYEQYF.

The chain joins TRBV10-3 to TRBJ2-1; 8 bases are a match to TRBD2. Germline V gives CDR1 ENHRY, CDR2 SYGVKD. The CDR3 runs to 16 residues. V was clipped by 6 bases and J by 1 base; unmatched bases: 8. As DNA, the CDR3 is TGTGCCATCAGGGGGGATCGGGGGGGTTCCTACAATGAGCAGTTCTTC. This codes for CAIRGDRGGSYNEQFF.

This chain connects TRBV4-3 to TRBJ1-6; tentatively, D is TRBD1 (6 bases). CDR3 length: 13 amino acids. CDR1 and CDR2 (germline): LGHNA, YSLEER. The V end lost 2 bases, the J end lost 10 bases, and 9 bases lay between the germline ends. The CDR3 is CASSQYRESPLHF. The DNA for the CDR3 is TGCGCCAGCAGCCAATACAGGGAATCACCCCTCCACTTT.

This chain uses TRBV6-7 with TRBJ1-2; D call uncertain. TRBV6-7 falls under the ORF class, with uncertain function. This CDR3 is 12 amino acids long. The V and J ends lost 0 bases and 8 bases respectively, with 7 bases between them. The CDR3, as DNA: TGTGCCAGCAGTTACTCGGGGAGGGGCTACACCTTC. Residues: CASSYSGRGYTF.

The chain combines TRBV11-2 with TRBJ2-3; 10 bases map to TRBD2. The CDR3 has 16 residues. CDR1 SGHAT and CDR2 FQNNGV come from the germline V gene. Trimming cost V 5 bases and J 2 bases; bases outside gene matches: 7. The CDR3, as DNA: TGTGCCAGCAGCCTCCGAGCGGGGGGGCTCACAGATACGCAGTATTTT. Its translation is CASSLRAGGLTDTQYF.

Here the CDR3 reads CASSQERGGEQFF. For the CDR3, the DNA is TGCGCCAGCAGCCAAGAGCGGGGTGGGGAGCAGTTCTTC. The V gene is TRBV4-3, the J gene TRBJ2-1, with a possible D match to TRBD2 (6 bases). The V end was cut by 0 bases, the J end by 10 bases, with 10 bases between. This CDR3 comprises 13 residues. The germline gives CDR1 LGHNA, CDR2 YSLEER.

The V gene is TRBV7-6, the J gene TRBJ2-5, with 16 positions matching TRBD2. V gave up 0 bases and J gave up 5 bases; unmatched junction bases: 3. CDR1 SGHVS and CDR2 FNYEAQ come from the germline V gene. The CDR3 sequence is 17 residues long. Written as DNA, the CDR3 is TGTGCCAGCAGCTTAGCCGGGACTAGCGGGGGGGCGGAGACCCAGTACTTC. Translating it yields CASSLAGTSGGAETQYF.

In this sample, this clone turned up a few times. CDR3 amino acids: CASSQDLEGGDTQYF. The CDR3 DNA sequence: TGCGCCAGCAGCCAAGATCTCGAGGGGGGGGATACGCAGTATTTT. The V call is TRBV4-3, the J call TRBJ2-3; D may be TRBD2 (7 bases). Germline-derived CDR1 and CDR2 are LGHNA and YSLEER. V lost 0 bases to trimming and J lost 6 bases, with 13 bases between them. The CDR3 covers 15 residues.

The chain employs TRBV5-1 and TRBJ1-5, with 7 bases aligning to TRBD1. The trim removed 0 bases at V and 4 bases at J, leaving 4 bases unmatched. Germline CDR1 and CDR2: SGHRS and YFSETQ. This CDR3 comprises 15 residues. DNA of the CDR3: TGCGCCAGCAGCTTGGAGACAGGGATGAATCAGCCCCAGCATTTT. Amino acid sequence: CASSLETGMNQPQHF.

This clone has just one count. The gene calls are TRBV4-1 and TRBJ2-7, with 12 bases matching TRBD1. This CDR3 region has 22 residues. After removal of 4 bases from V and 2 bases from J, the junction contained 24 bases not matched to a gene. The germline V gene has CDR1 MGHRA and CDR2 YSYEKL. The CDR3 coding sequence is TGCGCCAGCAGCCCCCCAAATGCCGGGACAGGGGGCAGGGGGACTAGGCCCTACGAGCAGTACTTC. The encoded protein is CASSPPNAGTGGRGTRPYEQYF.

This clone was detected only a few times. J is TRBJ1-1 and V is TRBV10-3, with D possibly TRBD1 on 6 matching bases. Germline CDR1 ENHRY, CDR2 SYGVKD. CDR3 length equals 14 residues. The V end lost 6 bases, the J end lost 3 bases, and 14 bases lay between the germline ends. The CDR3 nucleotides read TGTGCCATCAGCCCGGGGGGGGCTGACACTGAAGCTTTCTTT. Its translation: CAISPGGADTEAFF.

CDR3 region: CASSRRDSEAFF. CDR3 nucleotide sequence: TGTGCCAGCAGCCGGAGGGACAGTGAAGCTTTCTTT. The V call is TRBV7-9, the J call TRBJ1-1; 7 bases agree with TRBD1. Trimming at V came to 5 bases and at J to 7 bases, leaving 4 bases not matched to a gene. This CDR3 has 12 amino acids. Per germline, CDR1 SEHNR and CDR2 FQNEAQ (reference sequence). Based on the CDR3 plus reference TRBV7-9 and TRBJ1-1, the full variable domain is DTGVSQNPRHKITKRGQNVTFRCDPISEHNRLYWYRQTLGQGPEFLTYFQNEAQLEKSRLLSDRFSAERPKGSFSTLEIQRTEQGDSAMYLCASSRRDSEAFFGQGTRLTVV.

The chain combines TRBV15 with TRBJ1-5; D is uncertain. V gave up 5 bases and J gave up 4 bases, with 6 bases separating them. The CDR3 extends over 12 amino acids. The germline V gene encodes CDR1 LNHNV and CDR2 YYDKDF (reference sequence). The CDR3 DNA follows: TGTGCCACCAGCGGCCAGAATCAGCCCCAGCATTTT. Amino acid sequence: CATSGQNQPQHF.

The genes are TRBV7-2 and TRBJ2-5; 9 nucleotides match TRBD1. CDR3 length: 15 amino acids. J was trimmed by 4 bases and V by 7 bases; bases with no gene match: 10. Germline V gene lookup returns CDR1 SGHTA and CDR2 FQGNSA. CDR3: CASTASIQGAETQYF. The CDR3 DNA sequence: TGTGCCAGCACCGCCTCTATACAGGGGGCAGAGACCCAGTACTTC. Full variable domain (outside the CDR3, taken from reference TRBV7-2 and TRBJ2-5): GAGVSQSPSNKVTEKGKDVELRCDPISGHTALYWYRQSLGQGLEFLIYFQGNSAPDKSGLPSDRFSAERTGGSVSTLTIQRTQQEDSAVYLCASTASIQGAETQYFGPGTRLLVL.

The chain has TRBV9 and TRBJ2-5; D perhaps matches TRBD1 (6 bases). This CDR3 region has 13 residues. Deletions cut 3 bases from V and 9 bases from J, with 15 bases between. In germline, CDR1 is SGDLS, CDR2 YYNGEE. The CDR3 region has the DNA TGTGCCAGCAGCGGTCAAGACAGGCGCGCCCAGTACTTC. Translation: CASSGQDRRAQYF.